This T cell receptor (beta chain) came from a study of PD-L1 blockade in urothelial cancer. Study overall: Prior regimens of chemotherapy numbered 0 to 3 per patient. Researchers found blood samples held a median of 141,255 T cells.

Regarding this clone: Antigen specificity is unknown.

The study's findings and limits: Patients who had durable benefit saw their tumor-associated blood clones expand more at 3 weeks.

Unmatched junction bases numbered 6, after V lost 3 bases and J lost 1 base. The CDR3 has 17 amino acids. CDR1 and CDR2 (germline): SQVTM, ANQGSEA. Assay: immunoSEQ multiplex PCR; the TCRdb copy retains only in-frame clones and omits some. The sample lists about 24,000 clones, around 90% occurring once. The V call is TRBV29-1, the J call TRBJ2-1; 13 nucleotides agree with TRBD2. The sequence derives from a middle-aged man with urothelial cancer. The source was PBMCs, collected around atezolizumab (anti-PD-L1) treatment. The CDR3 here is CSVDRRLAGGSYNEQFF. CDR3 DNA sequence: TGCAGCGTTGACCGGCGACTAGCGGGAGGATCCTACAATGAGCAGTTCTTC.